This T cell receptor (beta chain) was sequenced for a study of blood T cell repertoires in COVID-19. V lost 3 bases and J lost 2; bases outside the gene matches: 4. The CDR3 length is 15 residues. CDR1 and CDR2 from the germline V gene are LNHDA and SQIVND (reference sequence). Assay used: immunoSEQ multiplex PCR; TCRdb lists only in-frame clones, some missing. The repertoire holds 150,000 to 200,000 clones, around 86% seen once, with 7% to 10% in the top ten. This clone was found once. The material sequenced was peripheral blood. The chain has TRBV19 and TRBJ1-5; 7 nucleotides match TRBD1. This clonotype was sampled from a man aged 45 to 65 with active or convalescent COVID-19. The CDR3 reads CASSINTGGNQPQHF. The CDR3 DNA is TGTGCCAGTAGTATTAACACAGGGGGCAATCAGCCCCAGCATTTT.